This T cell receptor delta chain was recorded in a study of delta chains in infants with herpesvirus infections. Study summary: Ugandan infants were followed prospectively from birth through primary CMV infection. General study points: Caveat: small sample size and no race- or environment-matched controls.

TCR cDNA was made from PBMC RNA with gamma- and delta-chain-specific primers. TCRdb repeated clone calling on the RT-PCR reads with CATT. Among approximately 2,500 delta-chain clones listed, more than 35% were seen once. V gave up 3 bases and J gave up 7 bases; unmatched junction bases: 24. Germline values: CDR1 TSWWSYY, CDR2 QGS. CDR3 length: 20 residues. The sample holds a few counts of this clone. What it binds is unknown. The receptor comes from a human donor who was a Ugandan infant, either HIV-exposed or HIV-unexposed (not recorded which). The sequencing used peripheral blood, collected at time point 4 of longitudinal follow-up. The V call is TRDV1, the J call TRDJ1, with 9 bases identical to TRDD2. For the CDR3, the DNA is TGTGCTCTTGGGGAGCTGCCTTCCTACAATGGGGATATCCCTATTGGTAAACTCATCTTT. Amino acids: CALGELPSYNGDIPIGKLIF.